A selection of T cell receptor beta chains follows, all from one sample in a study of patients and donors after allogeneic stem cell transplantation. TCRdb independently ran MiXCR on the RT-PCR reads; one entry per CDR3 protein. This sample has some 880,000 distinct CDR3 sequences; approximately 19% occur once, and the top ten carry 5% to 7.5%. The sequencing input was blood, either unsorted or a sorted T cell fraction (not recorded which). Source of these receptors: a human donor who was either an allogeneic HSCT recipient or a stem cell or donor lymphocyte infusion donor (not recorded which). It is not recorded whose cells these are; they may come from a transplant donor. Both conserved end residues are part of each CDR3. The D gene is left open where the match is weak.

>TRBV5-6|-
CASSLVTSPYNEQFF
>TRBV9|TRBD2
CASSVGDGGATDTQYF
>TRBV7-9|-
CASSLARPTRETQYF
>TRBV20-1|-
CSASVDSLNTEAFF
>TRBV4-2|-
CASSQDGADTDTQYF
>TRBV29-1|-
CSVRFTGSGSPLHF
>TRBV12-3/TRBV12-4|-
CASSPSKGTILNTEAFF
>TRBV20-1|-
CSAPLQGDKNIQYF
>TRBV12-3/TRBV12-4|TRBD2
CASSLFGVSAGGNNEQFF
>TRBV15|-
CATSDFEGNSYEQYF
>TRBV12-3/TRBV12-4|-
CASSLVGGMTDTQYF
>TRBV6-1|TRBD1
CASSRDRVGSEAFF
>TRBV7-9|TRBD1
CASSLAPGGSYEQYF
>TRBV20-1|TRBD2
CSATPGLAVTYNEQFF
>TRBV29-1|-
CSVEGSTKGYEQYF
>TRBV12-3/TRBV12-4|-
CATKDSSYEQYF
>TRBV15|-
CATSRAAPEAFF
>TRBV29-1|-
CSVAGTLNTEAFF
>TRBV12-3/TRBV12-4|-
CASSQDIFLRAVLRYEQYF
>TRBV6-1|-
CASSESKPQHF
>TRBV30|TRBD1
CAWSFRRGQGDYGYTF
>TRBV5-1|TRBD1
CASSLGDREGTEAFF
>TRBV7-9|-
CASSSQWTGPYNEQFF
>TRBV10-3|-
CAIRSGLNTEAFF
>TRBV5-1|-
CASSPSPDQPQHF
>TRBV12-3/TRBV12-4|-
CASSLLSRVNNQPQHF
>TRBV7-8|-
CASSLNPSGYEQYF
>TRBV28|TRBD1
CAREQGKGQPQHF
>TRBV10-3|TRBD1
CAISEGQGMPYEQYF
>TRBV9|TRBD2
CASSVTSAGRTDTQYF
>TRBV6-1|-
CATRGIGGRGQPQHF
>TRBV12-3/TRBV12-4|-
CASSQSPGNTEAFF
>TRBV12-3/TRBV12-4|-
CASSLFGGEQFF
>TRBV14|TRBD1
CASSQPTILRGLTAKNIQYF
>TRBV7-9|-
CASSPRQVLEAFF
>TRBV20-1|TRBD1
CSATPDRPQETQYF
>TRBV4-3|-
CASSPDGGGEQYF
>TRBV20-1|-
CSASGRAGNEQFF
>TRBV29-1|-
CSVEAGAGTGELFF
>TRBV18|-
CASSPIAIAVGATDTQYF
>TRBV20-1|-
CSARDPGHHTDTQYF
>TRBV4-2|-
CASSQGLVRNEQFF
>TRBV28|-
CASSPPPRGDEQFF
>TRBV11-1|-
CASSPGWAGSPGANVLTF
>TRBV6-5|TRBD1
CASSYLGQEWGDDQPQHF
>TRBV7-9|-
CASSREGSTGNTIYF
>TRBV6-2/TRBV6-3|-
CASSRNPWTDHRYKYF
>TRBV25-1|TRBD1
CASSARGQGGTEAFF
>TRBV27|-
CASSLSYDPISNQPQHF
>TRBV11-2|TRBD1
CASSWTGGALGQYF
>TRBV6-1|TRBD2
CASSGLADDNEQFF
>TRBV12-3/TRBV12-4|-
CASSSGVFQPQHF
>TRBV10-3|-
CAISVSLAEQETQYF
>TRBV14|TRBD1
CASSQYRDRAVAGANVLTF